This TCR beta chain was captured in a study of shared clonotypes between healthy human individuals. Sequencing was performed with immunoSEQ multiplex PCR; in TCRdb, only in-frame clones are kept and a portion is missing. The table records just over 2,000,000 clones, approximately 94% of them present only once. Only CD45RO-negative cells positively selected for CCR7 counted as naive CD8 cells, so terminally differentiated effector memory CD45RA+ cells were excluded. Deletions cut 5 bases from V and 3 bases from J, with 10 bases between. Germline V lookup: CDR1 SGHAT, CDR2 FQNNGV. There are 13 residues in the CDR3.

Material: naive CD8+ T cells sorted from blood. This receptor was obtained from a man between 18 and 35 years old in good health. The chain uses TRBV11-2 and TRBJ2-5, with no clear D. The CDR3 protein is CASSHNQEETQYF. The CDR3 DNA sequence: TGTGCCAGCAGCCATAATCAGGAAGAGACCCAGTACTTC.